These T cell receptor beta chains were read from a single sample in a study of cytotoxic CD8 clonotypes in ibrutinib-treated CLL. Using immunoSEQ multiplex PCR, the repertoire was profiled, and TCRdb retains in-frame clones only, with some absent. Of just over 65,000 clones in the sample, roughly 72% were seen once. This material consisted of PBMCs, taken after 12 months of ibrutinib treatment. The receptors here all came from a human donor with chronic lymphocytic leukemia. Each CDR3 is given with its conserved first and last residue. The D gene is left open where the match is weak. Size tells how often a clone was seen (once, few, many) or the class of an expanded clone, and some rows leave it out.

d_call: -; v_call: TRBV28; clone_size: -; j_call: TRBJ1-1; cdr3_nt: TGTGCCAGCAGTACTGGGGGTGGCACTGAAGCTTTCTTT; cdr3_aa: CASSTGGGTEAFF
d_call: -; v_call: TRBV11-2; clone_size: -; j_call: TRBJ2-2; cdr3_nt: TGTGCCAGCAGCTTGAGCGGGGAGCTGTTTTTT; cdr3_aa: CASSLSGELFF
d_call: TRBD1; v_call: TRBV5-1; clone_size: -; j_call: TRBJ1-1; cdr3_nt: TGCGCCAGCAGCTTGGAGGGACAGGGGAGCACTGAAGCTTTCTTT; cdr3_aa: CASSLEGQGSTEAFF
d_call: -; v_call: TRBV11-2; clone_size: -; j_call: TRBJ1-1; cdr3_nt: TGTGCCAGCAGCCGCCAGGAGGTGAACACTGAAGCTTTCTTT; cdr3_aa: CASSRQEVNTEAFF
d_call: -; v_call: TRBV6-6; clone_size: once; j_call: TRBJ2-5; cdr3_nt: TGTGCCAGCAGTTGGGGAGGGACCCAGTACTTC; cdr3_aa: CASSWGGTQYF
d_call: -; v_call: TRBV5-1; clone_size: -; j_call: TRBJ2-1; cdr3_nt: TGCGCCAGCAGTCGCGGCCTCAGGCTGGGAGAACCGGGGGTCTCCTACAATGAGCAGTTCTTC; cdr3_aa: CASSRGLRLGEPGVSYNEQFF
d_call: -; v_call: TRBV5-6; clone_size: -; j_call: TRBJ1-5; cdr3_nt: TGTGCCAGCAGCCTCGGGCGGGGAAGCAATCAGCCCCAGCATTTT; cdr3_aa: CASSLGRGSNQPQHF
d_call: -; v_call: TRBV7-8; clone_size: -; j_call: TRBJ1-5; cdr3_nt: TGTGCCAGCAGCTTGGGGGAATTGGGGAATCAGCCCCAGCATTTT; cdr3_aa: CASSLGELGNQPQHF
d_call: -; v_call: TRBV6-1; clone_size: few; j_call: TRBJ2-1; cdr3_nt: TGTGCCAGCAGTGAAGCGTCCGGGGGACATTACAATGAGCAGTTCTTC; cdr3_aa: CASSEASGGHYNEQFF
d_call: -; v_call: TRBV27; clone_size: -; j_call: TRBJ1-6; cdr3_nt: TGTGCCAGCAGTCCCTACTCCGGAGAAAGACCTGTTTATAATTCACCCCTCCACTTT; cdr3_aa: CASSPYSGERPVYNSPLHF
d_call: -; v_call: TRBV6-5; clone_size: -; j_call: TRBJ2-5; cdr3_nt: TGTGCCAGCACCGACAGACAGGTCCAAGAGACCCAGTACTTC; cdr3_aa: CASTDRQVQETQYF
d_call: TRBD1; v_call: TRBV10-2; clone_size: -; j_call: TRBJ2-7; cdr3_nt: TGCGCCAGCAGTGAGTCTGCAGGGGGAAGGTACGAGCAGTACTTC; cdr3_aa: CASSESAGGRYEQYF
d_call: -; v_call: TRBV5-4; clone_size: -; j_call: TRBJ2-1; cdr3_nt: TGTGCCAGCAGTTTTATCGGGACACTTTACAATGAGCAGTTCTTC; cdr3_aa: CASSFIGTLYNEQFF
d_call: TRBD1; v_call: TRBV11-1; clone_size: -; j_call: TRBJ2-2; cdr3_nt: TGTGCCAGCAGCTTACCGGGACAGGGTCGCACCGGGGAGCTGTTTTTT; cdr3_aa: CASSLPGQGRTGELFF
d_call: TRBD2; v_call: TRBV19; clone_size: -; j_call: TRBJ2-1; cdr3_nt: TGTGCCAGTAGTATAGTGGTACGGGGGGGCCTGGGTGAGCAGTTCTTC; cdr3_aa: CASSIVVRGGLGEQFF
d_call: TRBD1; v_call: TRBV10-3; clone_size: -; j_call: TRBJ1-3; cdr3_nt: TGTGCCATCAGTGGGGGACAGGGCGTTGGAAACACCATATATTTT; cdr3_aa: CAISGGQGVGNTIYF